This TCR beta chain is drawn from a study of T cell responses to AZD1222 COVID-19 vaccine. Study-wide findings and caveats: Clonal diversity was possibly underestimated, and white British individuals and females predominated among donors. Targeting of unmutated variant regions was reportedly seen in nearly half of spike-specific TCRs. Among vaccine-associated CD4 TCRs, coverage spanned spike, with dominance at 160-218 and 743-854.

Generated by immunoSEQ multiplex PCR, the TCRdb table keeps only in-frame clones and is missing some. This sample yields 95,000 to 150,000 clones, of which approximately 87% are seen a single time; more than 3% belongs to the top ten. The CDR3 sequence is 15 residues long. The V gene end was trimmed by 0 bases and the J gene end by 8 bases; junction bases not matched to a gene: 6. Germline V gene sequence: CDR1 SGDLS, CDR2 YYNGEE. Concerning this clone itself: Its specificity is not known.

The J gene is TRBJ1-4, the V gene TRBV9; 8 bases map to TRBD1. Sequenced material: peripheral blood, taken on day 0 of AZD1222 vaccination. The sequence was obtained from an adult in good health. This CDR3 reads CASSVATGGREKLFF. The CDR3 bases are TGTGCCAGCAGCGTAGCCACAGGGGGACGGGAAAAACTGTTTTTT.